The clone carrying this TCR beta chain was detected a few times. Its antigen is as yet unknown. CDR3 length: 16 residues. Germline values: CDR1 SGHAT, CDR2 FQDESV (reference sequence). Trimming shortened V by 5 bases and J by 3 bases, and 17 bases separated the two germline ends. This entry comes from a study of CD8 T cells in ankylosing spondylitis. Regarding the study as a whole: Ankylosing spondylitis blood appeared to carry a characteristic TCR beta motif of eight or nine highly homologous variants. Disease-linked clones had a CD8+ phenotype and relatively low frequency in peripheral blood.

Making the TCR beta libraries involved quantitative 5'-RACE with molecular barcodes. One entry per CDR3 protein, called by TCRdb with MiXCR from the 5' RACE reads. The table lists some 140,000 distinct CDR3 sequences, around 7.9% of them singletons. The chain employs TRBV11-1 and TRBJ2-1, with a tentative D call TRBD1 (6 bases). The clonotype was recovered from a female donor with ankylosing spondylitis or in good health (not recorded which). Sequenced material: blood, either unsorted or a sorted T cell fraction (not recorded which). As DNA, the CDR3 is TGTGCCAGCAGCACGTCCGGGACAACAATCTACAATGAGCAGTTCTTC. The encoded protein is CASSTSGTTIYNEQFF.